This passage covers 4 T cell receptor beta chains from one sample sequenced in a study of blood T cell repertoires in COVID-19. Profiling relied on immunoSEQ multiplex PCR, and the TCRdb table lists in-frame clones only, not all of them. The data hold 200,000 to 250,000 clones, with about 83% observed a single time. The sample consisted of PBMCs or T cells enriched from blood (not recorded which). These receptor sequences come from a woman in her forties or fifties who had been exposed to COVID-19.

The chain is built from TRBV5-6 and TRBJ2-5; the D gene is possibly TRBD1 (6 bases). The CDR3 spans 13 residues. The germline CDR1 and CDR2 sequences are SGHDT and YYEEEE. Trimming removed 4 bases from V and 2 bases from J, with 9 bases in between. The CDR3 DNA reads TGTGCCAGCAGCGTGGGACAACAAGAGACCCAGTACTTC. Its protein is CASSVGQQETQYF.

V gene TRBV10-1 combines with J gene TRBJ2-3; a possible D gene is TRBD2 (5 bases). Deletions cut 8 bases from V and 6 bases from J, with 15 bases between. In germline, CDR1 is WNHNN, CDR2 SYGVQD (reference sequence). CDR3 size: 13 residues. The CDR3 loop reads CASGSSWADTQYF. CDR3 coding DNA: TGCGCCAGCGGATCTAGCTGGGCGGATACGCAGTATTTT.

The chain is built from TRBV11-2 and TRBJ1-2; 8 positions agree with TRBD1. V shed 1 base and J 6 bases; nucleotides not matched to a gene: 7. This CDR3 is built from 15 residues. Germline lookup yields CDR1 SGHAT and CDR2 FQNNGV. Here the CDR3 DNA reads TGTGCCAGCAGCTTAGCCCCGGACAGGGCCGATGGCTACACCTTC. Residues: CASSLAPDRADGYTF.

V usage is TRBV30 and J usage is TRBJ2-5; D is unclear. Trimming pared 3 bases from V and 5 bases from J, leaving 10 bases between. CDR3 length equals 12 residues. Germline V gene sequence: CDR1 GTSNPN, CDR2 SVGIG (reference sequence). The CDR3 sequence: CAWSALRETQYF. The CDR3 nucleotides read TGTGCCTGGAGCGCCCTTCGGGAGACCCAGTACTTC. Filled out from reference TRBV30 and TRBJ2-5, the complete variable domain reads SQTIHQWPATLVQPVGSPLSLECTVEGTSNPNLYWYRQAAGRGLQLLFYSVGIGQISSEVPQNLSASRPQDRQFILSSKKLLLSDSGFYLCAWSALRETQYFGPGTRLLVL.